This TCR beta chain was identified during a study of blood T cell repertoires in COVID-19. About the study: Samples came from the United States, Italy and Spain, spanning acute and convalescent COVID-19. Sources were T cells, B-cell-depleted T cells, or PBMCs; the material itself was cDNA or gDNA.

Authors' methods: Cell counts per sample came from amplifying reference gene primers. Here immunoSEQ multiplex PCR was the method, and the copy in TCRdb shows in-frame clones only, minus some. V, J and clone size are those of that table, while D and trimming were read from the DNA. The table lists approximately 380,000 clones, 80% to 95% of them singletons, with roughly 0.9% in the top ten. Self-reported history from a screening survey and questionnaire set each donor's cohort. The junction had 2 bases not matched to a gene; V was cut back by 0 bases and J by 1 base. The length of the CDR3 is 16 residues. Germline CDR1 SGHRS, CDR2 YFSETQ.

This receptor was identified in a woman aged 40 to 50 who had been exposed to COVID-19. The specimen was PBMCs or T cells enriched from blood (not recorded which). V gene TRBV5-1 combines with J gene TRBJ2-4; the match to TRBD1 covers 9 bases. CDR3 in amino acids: CASSLGDRVAKNIQYF. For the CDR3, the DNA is TGCGCCAGCAGCTTGGGGGACAGGGTGGCCAAAAACATTCAGTACTTC.